This TCR beta chain was retrieved from a study of graft-versus-host responses after intestinal transplantation. General study findings and limits: Recipient-marrow GvH clones were detected, some having first appeared in ileum or blood.

Remarks on this clone: Its antigen is not known.

Method: immunoSEQ multiplex PCR; TCRdb's copy keeps in-frame clones and lacks some. This sample carries about 98,000 clones, roughly 83% of them seen once, and the ten largest clones take over 1.1%. The origin of this receptor is a human patient who received an intestinal transplant, so some T cells may come from the graft donor. The material sequenced was PBMCs, taken 255 days after intestinal transplant.

CDR3 DNA: TGTGCCAGCAGCTTAGCGGGGGGGCACAATGAGCAGTTCTTC. Its protein is CASSLAGGHNEQFF. This chain uses TRBV7-9 with TRBJ2-1; weak D call: TRBD2 (7 bases). V was shortened by 0 bases and J by 5 bases, with 8 bases between the two germline ends. Per germline, CDR1 SEHNR and CDR2 FQNEAQ (reference sequence). The CDR3 totals 14 residues. Filled out from reference TRBV7-9 and TRBJ2-1, the complete variable domain reads DTGVSQNPRHKITKRGQNVTFRCDPISEHNRLYWYRQTLGQGPEFLTYFQNEAQLEKSRLLSDRFSAERPKGSFSTLEIQRTEQGDSAMYLCASSLAGGHNEQFFGPGTRLTVL.